Detailed here is one TCR beta chain. The antigen remains undetermined. In TCRdb, the RT-PCR reads were re-called with MiXCR into one record per CDR3 protein. This sample has under 950,000 distinct CDR3 sequences, with 21% found just once. Germline CDR1 is LGHNA and CDR2 is YSLEER. CDR3 length equals 17 residues. V gave up 1 base and J gave up 1 base, with 11 bases separating them. This entry is derived from a study of response to subunit inactivated influenza vaccine. Study-wide findings and caveats: Every seasonal influenza vaccination brings in few new T cells, the authors suggested.

The source is a man over 45 who received an inactivated influenza vaccine. The sample was PBMCs from blood, taken around 5 days after vaccination. This chain joins TRBV4-3 and TRBJ2-6; D is unresolved. This CDR3 reads CASSQVVSRSGANVLTF. CDR3 DNA sequence: TGCGCCAGCAGCCAAGTGGTCTCGCGATCTGGGGCCAACGTCCTGACTTTC.